Presented here are 18 T cell receptor beta chains from one specimen sequenced in a study of cytomegalovirus exposure and HLA in healthy donors. With 60 Vbeta and 13 Jbeta primers, the PCR was carried out. Some clones are missing from TCRdb's copy, which holds only in-frame ones; the method was immunoSEQ multiplex PCR. Counted here are approximately 190,000 clones, around 78% occurring once; the ten biggest clones make up about 14%. The specimen was PBMCs. These receptors were taken from a woman aged 25 to 39 in good health and CMV-seropositive.

The genes are TRBV7-9 and TRBJ1-2, with 12 positions matching TRBD1. This CDR3 is built from 15 residues. Germline trimming cut 6 bases from V and 8 bases from J; bases unmatched to any gene: 10. Germline CDR1 SEHNR, CDR2 FQNEAQ (reference sequence). The CDR3 region is CASSLTGTGGEGYTF. DNA for the CDR3: TGTGCCAGCAGTCTGACCGGGACAGGGGGCGAGGGCTACACCTTC.

This sequence joins TRBV7-8 and TRBJ2-7; tentatively, D is TRBD1 (6 bases). Germline CDR1 is SGHVS and CDR2 is FQNEAQ. Trimming took off 1 base at V and 6 bases at J, with 16 bases between the two ends. There are 15 residues in the CDR3. The CDR3 DNA is TGTGCCAGCAGCTTAGGTAGGGGGAGAAGATCCGAGCAGTACTTC. Its protein is CASSLGRGRRSEQYF.

A single count supports this clone. The gene calls are TRBV29-1 and TRBJ2-7; 10 nucleotides line up with TRBD1. From germline, CDR1 is SQVTM and CDR2 ANQGSEA. The V segment lost 4 bases and the J segment 5 bases; nucleotides outside the gene matches: 11. This CDR3 has 15 residues. CDR3 sequence (DNA): TGCAGCGTTGGGAGGCCGGGACAGGGGTCCCACGAGCAGTACTTC. It translates to CSVGRPGQGSHEQYF.

The chain has TRBV9 and TRBJ2-5; 9 bases agree with TRBD2. Trimming at V came to 4 bases and at J to 2 bases, leaving 15 bases not matched to a gene. The CDR3 consists of 18 residues. Germline V gene lookup returns CDR1 SGDLS and CDR2 YYNGEE. The CDR3 DNA reads as TGTGCCAGCAGCACCCCCCTGAGACTAGCGGAGGGGCAAGAGACCCAGTACTTC. Translated: CASSTPLRLAEGQETQYF.

This clone was counted between two and nine times. The chain combines TRBV5-1 with TRBJ1-1; D remains ambiguous. This CDR3 contains 15 residues. The V end was cut by 4 bases, the J end by 3 bases, with 16 bases between. Germline V gene data show CDR1 as SGHRS and CDR2 as YFSETQ. The CDR3 sequence is CASSPRRGIDTEAFF. CDR3 DNA: TGCGCCAGCAGCCCGAGACGGGGTATCGACACTGAAGCTTTCTTT. Drawing the rest from reference TRBV5-1 and TRBJ1-1, the complete variable domain is KAGVTQTPRYLIKTRGQQVTLSCSPISGHRSVSWYQQTPGQGLQFLFEYFSETQRNKGNFPGRFSGRQFSNSRSEMNVSTLELGDSALYLCASSPRRGIDTEAFFGQGTRLTVV.

The chain carries TRBV11-2 and TRBJ2-5; TRBD2 aligns across 11 bases. Germline assignment: CDR1 SGHAT and CDR2 FQNNGV. V gave up 2 bases and J gave up 5 bases; unmatched junction bases: 4. This CDR3 is 15 amino acids long. The CDR3 spells CASSLRLAGGETQYF. The CDR3 DNA follows: TGTGCCAGCAGCTTAAGGCTAGCGGGGGGTGAGACCCAGTACTTC.

The chain couples TRBV5-1 to TRBJ1-1; D is possibly TRBD1 (5 bases). Trimming removed 0 bases from V and 5 bases from J, with 11 bases in between. Germline V gene lookup returns CDR1 SGHRS and CDR2 YFSETQ. The CDR3 is 14 amino acids. CDR3 in amino acids: CASSLGGVRTEAFF. The CDR3 DNA is TGCGCCAGCAGCTTGGGGGGGGTGAGGACTGAAGCTTTCTTT.

The genes are TRBV6-5 and TRBJ2-1, with TRBD1 matching over 8 bases. CDR3 length: 15 amino acids. The V and J ends lost 6 bases and 7 bases, in that order; junction bases with no gene match: 11. CDR1 is MNHEY and CDR2 is SVGAGI in the germline V gene. CDR3 in amino acids: CASRTNRGTENEQFF. Here the CDR3 DNA reads TGTGCCAGCAGAACGAACAGGGGGACAGAAAATGAGCAGTTCTTC.

The chain employs TRBV18 and TRBJ1-2, with TRBD1 matching over 7 bases. J was trimmed by 2 bases and V by 4 bases; bases with no gene match: 7. CDR1 KGHSH and CDR2 LQKENI come from the germline V gene. The CDR3 has 15 amino acids. In nucleotides, the CDR3 is TGTGCCAGCTCACTTCCGGGACAGTTAAACTATGGCTACACCTTC. Its protein is CASSLPGQLNYGYTF.

The gene calls are TRBV6-5 and TRBJ1-6; D perhaps matches TRBD1 (5 bases). Germline V gives CDR1 MNHEY, CDR2 SVGAGI. The length of the CDR3 is 14 residues. V gave up 3 bases and J gave up 6 bases, with 9 bases separating them. The CDR3 DNA sequence: TGTGCCAGCAGTTATGACAGATTTAATTCACCCCTCCACTTT. It specifies CASSYDRFNSPLHF.

The chain has TRBV28 and TRBJ2-2, with TRBD2 identical over 7 bases. There are 16 residues in the CDR3. The germline gives CDR1 MDHEN, CDR2 SYDVKM. The trim removed 2 bases at V and 1 base at J, leaving 4 bases unmatched. The CDR3 sequence: CASSLSLAENTGELFF. CDR3 bases: TGTGCCAGCAGTTTAAGTCTAGCGGAGAACACCGGGGAGCTGTTTTTT.

Worth noting for this clone: Within the sample, other DNA sequences also encode this same CDR3. The genes are TRBV28 and TRBJ2-7, with D possibly TRBD2 on 6 matching bases. V gave up 6 bases and J gave up 4 bases, with 13 bases separating them. Germline V gives CDR1 MDHEN, CDR2 SYDVKM. This CDR3 has 13 amino acids. The CDR3 region has the DNA TGTGCCAGCAGAAATACGGGAGTATACGAGCAGTACTTC. It translates to CASRNTGVYEQYF.

This chain uses TRBV30 with TRBJ1-1; D is uncertain. Germline V gene data show CDR1 as GTSNPN and CDR2 as SVGIG (reference sequence). This CDR3 contains 14 residues. V lost 5 bases to trimming and J lost 1 base, with 14 bases between them. The chain's CDR3 is CAWDQRTGNTEAFF. CDR3 in DNA: TGTGCCTGGGATCAGCGCACTGGGAACACTGAAGCTTTCTTT. Drawing the rest from reference TRBV30 and TRBJ1-1, the complete variable domain is SQTIHQWPATLVQPVGSPLSLECTVEGTSNPNLYWYRQAAGRGLQLLFYSVGIGQISSEVPQNLSASRPQDRQFILSSKKLLLSDSGFYLCAWDQRTGNTEAFFGQGTRLTVV.

The V and J genes are TRBV27 and TRBJ2-5, with D perhaps matching TRBD2 (5 bases). Germline CDR1 and CDR2: MNHEY and SMNVEV (reference sequence). The CDR3 length is 15 residues. The ends were cut back, 7 bases at V and 1 base at J, with 16 bases in the middle. This CDR3 reads CASTLSSGSQETQYF. The CDR3 bases are TGTGCCAGCACCTTAAGCTCGGGGTCCCAAGAGACCCAGTACTTC.

This clone was observed a single time. This chain connects TRBV18 to TRBJ1-5; no firm D call. V was pared by 5 bases and J by 0 bases, with 8 bases between. Per the germline V gene, CDR1 is KGHSH and CDR2 is LQKENI. The CDR3 is 14 amino acids. CDR3 bases: TGTGCCAGCTCAGTCAGTCCTAGCAATCAGCCCCAGCATTTT. It encodes CASSVSPSNQPQHF. Full variable domain (remainder filled in from reference TRBV18 and TRBJ1-5): NAGVMQNPRHLVRRRGQEARLRCSPMKGHSHVYWYRQLPEEGLKFMVYLQKENIIDESGMPKERFSAEFPKEGPSILRIQQVVRGDSAAYFCASSVSPSNQPQHFGDGTRLSIL.

CDR3 in amino acids: CASSPTHSGPTYEQYF. The CDR3 DNA sequence: TGTGCCAGCAGCCCTACCCATAGCGGGCCAACCTACGAGCAGTACTTC. The rearrangement joins TRBV11-2 to TRBJ2-7; 7 bases map to TRBD2. The CDR3 is 16 residues long. The junction had 12 bases not matched to a gene; V was cut back by 5 bases and J by 2 bases. Germline V CDR1 and CDR2: SGHAT, FQNNGV.

This clone was detected only once. The chain has TRBV5-6 and TRBJ2-4; 8 bases are shared with TRBD1. Germline V gene sequence: CDR1 SGHDT, CDR2 YYEEEE. The V and J ends lost 3 bases and 0 bases, in that order; junction bases with no gene match: 2. The CDR3 contains 15 residues. The CDR3: CASSSTGVAKNIQYF. The CDR3 nucleotides are TGTGCCAGCAGCTCGACAGGGGTAGCCAAAAACATTCAGTACTTC.

V usage is TRBV28 and J usage is TRBJ1-5; unclear D gene. The CDR3 has 16 amino acids. V was pared by 3 bases and J by 0 bases, with 12 bases between. Per the germline V gene, CDR1 is MDHEN and CDR2 is SYDVKM. In DNA, the CDR3 is TGTGCCAGCAGTTTTTATGTGAGCTATAGCAATCAGCCCCAGCATTTT. It encodes CASSFYVSYSNQPQHF.